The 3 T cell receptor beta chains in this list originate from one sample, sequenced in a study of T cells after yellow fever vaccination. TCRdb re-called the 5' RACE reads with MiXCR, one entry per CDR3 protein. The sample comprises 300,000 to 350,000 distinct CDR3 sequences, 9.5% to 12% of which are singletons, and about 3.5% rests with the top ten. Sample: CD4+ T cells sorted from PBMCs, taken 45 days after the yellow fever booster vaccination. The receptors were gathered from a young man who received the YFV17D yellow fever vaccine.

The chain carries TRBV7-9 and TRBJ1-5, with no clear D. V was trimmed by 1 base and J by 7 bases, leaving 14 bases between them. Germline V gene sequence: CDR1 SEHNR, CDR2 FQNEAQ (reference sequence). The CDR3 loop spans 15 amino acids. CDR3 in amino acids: CASSLGSGLSQPQHF. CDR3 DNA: TGTGCCAGCAGCTTAGGTTCAGGCCTATCCCAGCCCCAGCATTTT. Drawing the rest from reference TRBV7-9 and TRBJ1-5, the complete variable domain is DTGVSQNPRHKITKRGQNVTFRCDPISEHNRLYWYRQTLGQGPEFLTYFQNEAQLEKSRLLSDRFSAERPKGSFSTLEIQRTEQGDSAMYLCASSLGSGLSQPQHFGDGTRLSIL.

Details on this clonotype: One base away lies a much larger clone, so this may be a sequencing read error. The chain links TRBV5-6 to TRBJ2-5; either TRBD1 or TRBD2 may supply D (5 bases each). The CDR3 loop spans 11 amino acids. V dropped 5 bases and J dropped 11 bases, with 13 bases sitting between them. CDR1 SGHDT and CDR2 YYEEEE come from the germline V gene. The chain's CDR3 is CASSRIGAQYF. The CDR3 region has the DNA TGTGCCAGCAGTCGTATCGGGGCTCAGTACTTC.

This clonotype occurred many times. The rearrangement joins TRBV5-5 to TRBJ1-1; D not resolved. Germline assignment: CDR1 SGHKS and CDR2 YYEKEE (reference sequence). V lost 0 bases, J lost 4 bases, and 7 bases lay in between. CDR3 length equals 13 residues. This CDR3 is CASSLVAATEAFF. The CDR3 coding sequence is TGTGCCAGCAGCTTGGTGGCAGCCACTGAAGCTTTCTTT.